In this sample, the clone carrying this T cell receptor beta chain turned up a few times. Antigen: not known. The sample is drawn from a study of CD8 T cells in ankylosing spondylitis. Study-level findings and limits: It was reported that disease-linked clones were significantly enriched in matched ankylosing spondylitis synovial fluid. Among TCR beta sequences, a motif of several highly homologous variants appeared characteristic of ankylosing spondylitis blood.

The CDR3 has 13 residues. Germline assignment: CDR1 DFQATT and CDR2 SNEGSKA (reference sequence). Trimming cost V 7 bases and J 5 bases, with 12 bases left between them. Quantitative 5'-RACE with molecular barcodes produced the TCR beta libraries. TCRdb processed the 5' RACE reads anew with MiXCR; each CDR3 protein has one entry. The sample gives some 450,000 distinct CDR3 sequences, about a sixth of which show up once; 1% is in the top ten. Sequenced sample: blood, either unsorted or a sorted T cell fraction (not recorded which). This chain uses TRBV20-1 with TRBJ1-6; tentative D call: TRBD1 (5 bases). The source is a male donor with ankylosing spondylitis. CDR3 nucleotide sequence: TGCAGTGGAGCGGGGCGAGATAATTCACCCCTCCACTTT. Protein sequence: CSGAGRDNSPLHF.